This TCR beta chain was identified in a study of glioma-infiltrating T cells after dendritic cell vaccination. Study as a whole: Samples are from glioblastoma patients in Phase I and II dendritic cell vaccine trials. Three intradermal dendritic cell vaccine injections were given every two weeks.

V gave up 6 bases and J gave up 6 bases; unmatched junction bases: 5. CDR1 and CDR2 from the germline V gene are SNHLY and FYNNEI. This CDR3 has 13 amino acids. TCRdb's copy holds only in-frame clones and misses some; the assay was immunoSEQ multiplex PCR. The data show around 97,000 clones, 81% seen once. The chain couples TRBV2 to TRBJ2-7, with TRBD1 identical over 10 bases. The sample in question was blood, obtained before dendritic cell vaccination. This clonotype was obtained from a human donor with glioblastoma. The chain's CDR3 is CASRGGQGREQYF. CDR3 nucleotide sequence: TGTGCCAGCAGGGGGGGACAGGGGCGCGAGCAGTACTTC. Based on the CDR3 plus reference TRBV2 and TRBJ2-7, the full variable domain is EPEVTQTPSHQVTQMGQEVILRCVPISNHLYFYWYRQILGQKVEFLVSFYNNEISEKSEIFDDQFSVERPDGSNFTLKIRSTKLEDSAMYFCASRGGQGREQYFGPGTRLTVT.